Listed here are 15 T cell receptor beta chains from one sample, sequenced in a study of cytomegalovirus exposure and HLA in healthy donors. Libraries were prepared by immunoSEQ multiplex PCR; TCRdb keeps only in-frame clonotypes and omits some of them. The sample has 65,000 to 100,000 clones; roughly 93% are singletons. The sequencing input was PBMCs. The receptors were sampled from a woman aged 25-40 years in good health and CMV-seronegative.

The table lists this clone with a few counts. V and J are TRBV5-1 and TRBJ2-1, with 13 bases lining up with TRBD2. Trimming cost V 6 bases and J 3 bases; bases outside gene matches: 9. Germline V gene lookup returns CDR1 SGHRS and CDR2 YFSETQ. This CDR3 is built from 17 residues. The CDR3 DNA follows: TGCGCCAGCACGAGGACTAGCGGGGGAGGAGGCTACAATGAGCAGTTCTTC. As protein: CASTRTSGGGGYNEQFF.

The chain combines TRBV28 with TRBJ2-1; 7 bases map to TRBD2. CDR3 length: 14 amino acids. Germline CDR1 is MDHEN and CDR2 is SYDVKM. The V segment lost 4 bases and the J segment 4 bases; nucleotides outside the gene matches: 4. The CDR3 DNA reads TGTGCCAGCAGTTCCGGGGGGTCTTACAATGAGCAGTTCTTC. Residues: CASSSGGSYNEQFF.

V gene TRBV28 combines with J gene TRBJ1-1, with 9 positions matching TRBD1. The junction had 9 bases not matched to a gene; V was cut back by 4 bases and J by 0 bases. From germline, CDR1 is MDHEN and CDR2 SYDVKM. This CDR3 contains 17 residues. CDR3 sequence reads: CASSYTGGASMNTEAFF. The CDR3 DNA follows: TGTGCCAGCAGTTATACAGGGGGCGCCTCGATGAACACTGAAGCTTTCTTT. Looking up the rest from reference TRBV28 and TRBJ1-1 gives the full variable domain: DVKVTQSSRYLVKRTGEKVFLECVQDMDHENMFWYRQDPGLGLRLIYFSYDVKMKEKGDIPEGYSVSREKKERFSLILESASTNQTSMYLCASSYTGGASMNTEAFFGQGTRLTVV.

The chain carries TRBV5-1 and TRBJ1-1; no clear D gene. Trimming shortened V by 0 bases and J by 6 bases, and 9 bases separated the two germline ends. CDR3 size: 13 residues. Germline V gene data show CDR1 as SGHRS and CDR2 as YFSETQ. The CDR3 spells CASSLDPRAEAFF. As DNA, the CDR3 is TGCGCCAGCAGCTTGGATCCACGCGCTGAAGCTTTCTTT.

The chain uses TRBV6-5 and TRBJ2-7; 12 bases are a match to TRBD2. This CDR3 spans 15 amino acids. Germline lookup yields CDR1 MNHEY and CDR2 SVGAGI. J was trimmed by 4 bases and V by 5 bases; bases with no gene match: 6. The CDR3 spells CASSVTSGRSYEQYF. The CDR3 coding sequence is TGTGCCAGCAGTGTGACTAGCGGGAGATCGTACGAGCAGTACTTC.

The CDR3 region has the DNA TGTGCCAGCAGTCGCCGGGGTCAGGGGTATGGCTACACCTTC. Translated, it gives CASSRRGQGYGYTF. The chain combines TRBV11-2 with TRBJ1-2; D is possibly TRBD1 (6 bases). Germline V lookup: CDR1 SGHAT, CDR2 FQNNGV. V was trimmed by 6 bases and J by 5 bases, leaving 16 bases between them. The CDR3 contains 14 residues.

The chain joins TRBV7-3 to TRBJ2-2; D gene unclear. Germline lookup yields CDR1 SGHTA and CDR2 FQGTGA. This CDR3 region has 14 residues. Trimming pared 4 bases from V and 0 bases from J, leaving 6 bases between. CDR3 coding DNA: TGTGCCAGCAGCTCAGAACCGAACACCGGGGAGCTGTTTTTT. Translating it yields CASSSEPNTGELFF.

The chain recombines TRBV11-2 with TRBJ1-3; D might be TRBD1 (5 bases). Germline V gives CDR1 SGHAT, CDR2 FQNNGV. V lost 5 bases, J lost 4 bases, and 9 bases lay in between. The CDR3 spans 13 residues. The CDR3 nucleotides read TGTGCCAGCAGCCCCGGGGGGGGAAACACCATATATTTT. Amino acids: CASSPGGGNTIYF. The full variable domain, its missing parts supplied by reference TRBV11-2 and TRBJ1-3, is EAGVAQSPRYKIIEKRQSVAFWCNPISGHATLYWYQQILGQGPKLLIQFQNNGVVDDSQLPKDRFSAERLKGVDSTLKIQPAKLEDSAVYLCASSPGGGNTIYFGEGSWLTVV.

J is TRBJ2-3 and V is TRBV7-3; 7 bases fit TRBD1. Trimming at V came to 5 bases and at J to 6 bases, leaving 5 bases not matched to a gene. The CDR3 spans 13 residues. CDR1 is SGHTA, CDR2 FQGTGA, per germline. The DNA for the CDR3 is TGTGCCAGCAGCCCGACAGGGCGGGATACGCAGTATTTT. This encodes CASSPTGRDTQYF.

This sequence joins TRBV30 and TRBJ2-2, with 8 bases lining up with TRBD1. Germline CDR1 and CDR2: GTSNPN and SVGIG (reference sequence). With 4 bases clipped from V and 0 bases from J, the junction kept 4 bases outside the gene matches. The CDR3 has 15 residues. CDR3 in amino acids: CAWKYRGTNTGELFF. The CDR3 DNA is TGTGCCTGGAAATACAGGGGGACGAACACCGGGGAGCTGTTTTTT.

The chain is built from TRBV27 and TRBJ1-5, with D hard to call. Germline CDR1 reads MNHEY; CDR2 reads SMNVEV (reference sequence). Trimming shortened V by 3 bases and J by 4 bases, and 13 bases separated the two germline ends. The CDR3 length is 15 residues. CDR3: CASSFSGVGNQPQHF. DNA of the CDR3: TGTGCCAGCAGTTTTTCCGGGGTGGGGAATCAGCCCCAGCATTTT.

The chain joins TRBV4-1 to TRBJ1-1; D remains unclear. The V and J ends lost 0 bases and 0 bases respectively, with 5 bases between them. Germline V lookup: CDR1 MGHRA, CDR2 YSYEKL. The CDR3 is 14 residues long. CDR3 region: CASSQEPVNTEAFF. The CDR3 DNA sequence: TGCGCCAGCAGCCAAGAGCCGGTGAACACTGAAGCTTTCTTT.

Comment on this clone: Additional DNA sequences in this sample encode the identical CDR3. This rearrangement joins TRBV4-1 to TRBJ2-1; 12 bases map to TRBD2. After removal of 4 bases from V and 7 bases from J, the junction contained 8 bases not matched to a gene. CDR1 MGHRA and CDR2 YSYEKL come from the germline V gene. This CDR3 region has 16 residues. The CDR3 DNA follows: TGCGCCAGCAGCCCCTCGAGGACTAGCGGGACAAATGAGCAGTTCTTC. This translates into CASSPSRTSGTNEQFF.

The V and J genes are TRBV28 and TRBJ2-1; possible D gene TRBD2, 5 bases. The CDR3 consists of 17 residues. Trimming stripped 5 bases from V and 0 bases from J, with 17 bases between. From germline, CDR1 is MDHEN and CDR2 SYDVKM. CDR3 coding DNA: TGTGCCAGCAGTACCCCCGCTGCGGGTAGCTCCTACAATGAGCAGTTCTTC. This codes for CASSTPAAGSSYNEQFF.

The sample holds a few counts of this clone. The CDR3: CASSVNSGELFF. The CDR3, as DNA: TGTGCCAGCAGCGTTAACTCCGGGGAGCTGTTTTTT. The V gene is TRBV9, the J gene TRBJ2-2; no clear D. V lost 2 bases, J lost 6 bases, and 5 bases lay in between. The CDR3 spans 12 residues. The germline CDR1 and CDR2 sequences are SGDLS and YYNGEE.